Listed here are 27 T cell receptor beta chains from one sample, sequenced in a study of cytomegalovirus exposure and HLA in healthy donors. Repertoires were generated with immunoSEQ multiplex PCR, while TCRdb's copy carries only in-frame clones and drops some. The sample carries about 110,000 clones, approximately 85% recorded once. Input material: PBMCs. Receptor source: a woman between 18 and 29 years old in good health and CMV-seronegative.

This rearrangement joins TRBV6-6 to TRBJ1-6, with D unresolved. CDR1 and CDR2 (germline): MNHNY, SVGAGI (reference sequence). Trimming took off 2 bases at V and 0 bases at J, with 8 bases between the two ends. The CDR3 consists of 16 residues. CDR3 coding DNA: TGTGCCAGCAGTTACATGGTTAGCTCCTATAATTCACCCCTCCACTTT. This codes for CASSYMVSSYNSPLHF.

The chain has TRBV7-3 and TRBJ1-2; TRBD1 matches 9 bases. V trimming: 1 base; J trimming: 6 bases; junction bases outside the gene matches: 6. Germline V CDR1 and CDR2: SGHTA, FQGTGA. This CDR3 region has 15 residues. CDR3: CASSLRGDRDNGYTF. The CDR3 nucleotides are TGTGCCAGCAGCTTAAGGGGGGACAGGGATAATGGCTACACCTTC.

This sequence joins TRBV20-1 and TRBJ1-1; D not resolved. Deletions cut 6 bases from V and 1 base from J, with 6 bases between. Germline CDR1 reads DFQATT; CDR2 reads SNEGSKA (reference sequence). CDR3 length: 11 amino acids. In DNA, the CDR3 is TGCAGTGCCACCAGGAACACTGAAGCTTTCTTT. Its translation: CSATRNTEAFF.

V gene TRBV27 combines with J gene TRBJ2-2; 7 positions match TRBD1. The CDR3 length is 17 residues. Germline V CDR1 and CDR2: MNHEY, SMNVEV (reference sequence). After removal of 5 bases from V and 4 bases from J, the junction contained 13 bases not matched to a gene. Here the CDR3 reads CASSRYETPGGTGELFF. CDR3 DNA sequence: TGTGCCAGCAGTCGCTACGAAACCCCAGGGGGCACCGGGGAGCTGTTTTTT.

This clone was seen more than once but under ten times. The V call is TRBV7-3, the J call TRBJ2-1; 7 bases fit TRBD1. Germline CDR1 and CDR2: SGHTA and FQGTGA. The CDR3 length is 16 residues. The J segment lost 1 base and the V segment lost 5 bases, leaving 8 bases of the junction unmatched. In nucleotides, the CDR3 is TGTGCCAGCAGCCTGACAGGGAGCCTATCCTACAATGAGCAGTTCTTC. Protein sequence: CASSLTGSLSYNEQFF.

This chain connects TRBV5-1 to TRBJ1-1; 12 bases are a match to TRBD1. The CDR3 covers 14 residues. V dropped 5 bases and J dropped 4; count of bases not matched to a gene: 3. Looked up from germline, CDR1 is SGHRS and CDR2 is YFSETQ. The CDR3 loop is CASRGTGGRTEAFF. CDR3 DNA sequence: TGCGCCAGCAGGGGGACAGGGGGCCGCACTGAAGCTTTCTTT.

The chain uses TRBV21-1 and TRBJ2-7; TRBD1 is the table's D call, not checked against the DNA. TRBV21-1 is assigned pseudogene status. The CDR3 is made up of 15 amino acids. This chain's CDR3 is CASSAPIQGDVEQYF. The CDR3, as DNA: TGTGCCAGCAGCGCCCCAATACAGGGGGATGTCGAGCAGTACTTC.

V and J are TRBV28 and TRBJ1-4, with D unresolved. Trimming pared 6 bases from V and 7 bases from J, leaving 21 bases between. Germline-derived CDR1 and CDR2 are MDHEN and SYDVKM. The CDR3 consists of 16 residues. CDR3 in DNA: TGTGCCAGCAGCCCCAGAAGACACATCGCGGGTGAAAAACTGTTTTTT. This translates into CASSPRRHIAGEKLFF.

This clone was seen just once. J is TRBJ2-2 and V is TRBV27; tentatively, D is TRBD2 (5 bases). The ends were cut back, 7 bases at V and 0 bases at J, with 21 bases in the middle. The germline V gene encodes CDR1 MNHEY and CDR2 SMNVEV (reference sequence). The CDR3 has 18 residues. In DNA, the CDR3 is TGTGCCAGCATATCTGCTGGCGTTGGGCGGGCGAACACCGGGGAGCTGTTTTTT. Its translation: CASISAGVGRANTGELFF.

The DNA for the CDR3 is TGTGCCAGCAGCTCTCCGGGACAGGGGGAAAGGGCTTTCTTT. Residues: CASSSPGQGERAFF. The chain carries TRBV7-9 and TRBJ1-1, with 11 bases that match TRBD1. The CDR3 totals 14 residues. V was pared by 4 bases and J by 11 bases, with 9 bases of the junction left unmatched. The germline CDR1 and CDR2 sequences are SEHNR and FQNEAQ (reference sequence).

The chain employs TRBV2 and TRBJ2-2; the match to TRBD1 covers 8 bases. Germline CDR1 is SNHLY and CDR2 is FYNNEI. The V segment lost 6 bases and the J segment 5 bases; nucleotides outside the gene matches: 11. The CDR3 contains 16 residues. The CDR3 here is CASSPPGGAMTGELFF. For the CDR3, the DNA is TGTGCCAGCAGCCCCCCAGGGGGCGCGATGACCGGGGAGCTGTTTTTT.

This chain connects TRBV6-1 to TRBJ2-7; D is perhaps TRBD1 (6 bases). V was trimmed by 1 base and J by 3 bases, leaving 10 bases between them. The CDR3 has 14 amino acids. CDR1 is MNHNS and CDR2 is SASEGT in the germline V gene. The CDR3 region is CASSEGTALYEQYF. The CDR3 nucleotides are TGTGCCAGCAGTGAAGGGACAGCACTCTACGAGCAGTACTTC.

This chain links TRBV27 with TRBJ1-5; no firm D call. The CDR3 has 13 amino acids. In germline, CDR1 is MNHEY, CDR2 SMNVEV (reference sequence). The V and J ends lost 4 bases and 0 bases respectively, with 4 bases between them. As DNA, the CDR3 is TGTGCCAGCAGTTCATTTAGCAATCAGCCCCAGCATTTT. Translating gives CASSSFSNQPQHF.

Here the CDR3 reads CASHLAGARETQYF. CDR3 DNA: TGTGCCAGCCACCTAGCGGGTGCGCGAGAGACCCAGTACTTC. V and J are TRBV2 and TRBJ2-5; the match to TRBD2 covers 8 bases. This CDR3 comprises 14 residues. CDR1 and CDR2 from the germline V gene are SNHLY and FYNNEI. V lost 8 bases, J lost 4 bases, and 9 bases stayed unmatched. Based on the CDR3 plus reference TRBV2 and TRBJ2-5, the full variable domain is EPEVTQTPSHQVTQMGQEVILRCVPISNHLYFYWYRQILGQKVEFLVSFYNNEISEKSEIFDDQFSVERPDGSNFTLKIRSTKLEDSAMYFCASHLAGARETQYFGPGTRLLVL.

This chain uses TRBV4-1 with TRBJ1-6; no firm D call. The CDR3 contains 17 residues. Germline CDR1 MGHRA, CDR2 YSYEKL. V shed 1 base and J shed 5 bases, with 15 bases lying between them. CDR3 nucleotide sequence: TGCGCCAGCAGCCAAGCCTCCTCCAGGATAGATAATTCACCCCTCCACTTT. Residues: CASSQASSRIDNSPLHF.

The rearrangement uses TRBV29-1 and TRBJ1-1; D call uncertain. Between the trimmed V and J ends, which lost 3 bases and 11 bases, there was a span of 7 bases. The CDR3 has 9 residues. The germline CDR1 and CDR2 sequences are SQVTM and ANQGSEA. The CDR3 loop reads CSVDASAFF. DNA for the CDR3: TGCAGCGTTGATGCGTCCGCTTTCTTT.

The chain has TRBV27 and TRBJ1-1; TRBD1 might be the D (6 bases). The length of the CDR3 is 15 residues. Trimming cost V 3 bases and J 1 base, with 12 bases left between them. Germline CDR1 is MNHEY and CDR2 is SMNVEV (reference sequence). CDR3 protein: CASSLTGARNTEAFF. CDR3 sequence (DNA): TGTGCCAGCAGTTTGACAGGAGCCCGGAACACTGAAGCTTTCTTT.

The chain carries TRBV30 and TRBJ1-2, with 8 bases matching TRBD1. The V segment lost 1 base and the J segment 3 bases; nucleotides outside the gene matches: 10. In germline, CDR1 is GTSNPN, CDR2 SVGIG (reference sequence). The CDR3 has 16 residues. The CDR3 sequence: CAWSGGQGTVYYGYTF. The CDR3 coding sequence is TGTGCCTGGAGTGGAGGACAGGGAACCGTCTACTATGGCTACACCTTC.

This clone was counted once. The rearrangement joins TRBV6-1 to TRBJ1-2; weak D call: TRBD1 (6 bases). Trimming removed 5 bases from V and 8 bases from J, with 15 bases in between. Germline assignment: CDR1 MNHNS and CDR2 SASEGT. The CDR3 runs 13 residues. Written as DNA, the CDR3 is TGTGCCAGCAGTCCTGGACAGTCCGGGGGCTACACCTTC. Translation: CASSPGQSGGYTF.

This chain joins TRBV23-1 and TRBJ1-3, with D tentatively TRBD1 (5 bases). TRBV23-1 is classed as an ORF, of uncertain function. The CDR3 has 15 amino acids. Between the trimmed V and J ends, which lost 5 bases and 7 bases, there was a span of 18 bases. The CDR3 DNA reads as TGCGCCAGCAGTTGGGGGGGGGAACCATTGAACACCATATATTTT. This translates into CASSWGGEPLNTIYF.

The chain joins TRBV13 to TRBJ2-7, with no clear D. Germline V gene sequence: CDR1 PRHDT, CDR2 FYEKMQ (reference sequence). Trimming stripped 3 bases from V and 6 bases from J, with 6 bases between. The CDR3 has 11 residues. The CDR3 DNA reads TGTGCCAGCAGCTTGGAGAGCGAGCAGTACTTC. Translation: CASSLESEQYF. The full variable domain, completed using reference TRBV13 and TRBJ2-7, is AAGVIQSPRHLIKEKRETATLKCYPIPRHDTVYWYQQGPGQDPQFLISFYEKMQSDKGSIPDRFSAQQFSDYHSELNMSSLELGDSALYFCASSLESEQYFGPGTRLTVT.

This sequence joins TRBV28 and TRBJ2-5; no clear D. The ends were cut back, 10 bases at V and 5 bases at J, with 14 bases in the middle. The CDR3 length is 12 residues. Germline V gives CDR1 MDHEN, CDR2 SYDVKM. This CDR3 is CATRGQVETQYF. CDR3 nucleotide sequence: TGTGCCACCCGAGGTCAAGTGGAGACCCAGTACTTC.

This clone was counted a few times. The chain combines TRBV2 with TRBJ2-3, with 7 bases aligning to TRBD2. The J segment lost 0 bases and the V segment lost 7 bases, leaving 7 bases of the junction unmatched. In germline, CDR1 is SNHLY, CDR2 FYNNEI. This CDR3 comprises 15 residues. CDR3 coding DNA: TGTGCCAGCACTCGGACTAGTTCGAGCACAGATACGCAGTATTTT. Its protein product is CASTRTSSSTDTQYF.

The rearrangement links TRBV27 to TRBJ1-5; D might be TRBD1 (5 bases). CDR3 length: 14 amino acids. CDR1 is MNHEY, CDR2 SMNVEV, per germline (reference sequence). With 5 bases removed from V and 3 bases from J, the gap between germline ends came to 11 bases. The CDR3 region is CASSQGLNNQPQHF. As DNA, the CDR3 is TGTGCCAGCAGTCAGGGACTGAACAATCAGCCCCAGCATTTT.

This sequence joins TRBV30 and TRBJ2-1; perhaps TRBD2 as D (6 bases). V dropped 1 base and J dropped 4 bases, with 8 bases sitting between them. The CDR3 runs 13 residues. Germline CDR1 is GTSNPN and CDR2 is SVGIG (reference sequence). The CDR3 protein is CAWSGLVYNEQFF. The DNA of the CDR3 is TGTGCCTGGAGTGGACTAGTTTACAATGAGCAGTTCTTC.

This clone is a singleton in its sample. The chain has TRBV28 and TRBJ2-1, with D perhaps matching TRBD2 (7 bases). The CDR3 extends over 17 amino acids. Trimming removed 4 bases from V and 7 bases from J, with 23 bases in between. Germline CDR1 MDHEN, CDR2 SYDVKM. For the CDR3, the DNA is TGTGCCAGCAGTTCCCTCGGGGGAGGGGGGCGTGAGAATGAGCAGTTCTTC. Amino acids: CASSSLGGGGRENEQFF.

A single count supports this clone. This sequence joins TRBV18 and TRBJ2-7; perhaps TRBD2 as D (6 bases). Trimming left V 5 bases short and J 2 bases short, with 13 bases between. Germline V CDR1 and CDR2: KGHSH, LQKENI. The CDR3 consists of 14 residues. CDR3 in amino acids: CASSAGSLPYEQYF. The CDR3 DNA sequence: TGTGCCAGCTCAGCGGGATCATTACCCTACGAGCAGTACTTC. Full variable domain (missing parts from reference TRBV18 and TRBJ2-7): NAGVMQNPRHLVRRRGQEARLRCSPMKGHSHVYWYRQLPEEGLKFMVYLQKENIIDESGMPKERFSAEFPKEGPSILRIQQVVRGDSAAYFCASSAGSLPYEQYFGPGTRLTVT.